Listed here are 10 T cell receptor beta chains from one sample, sequenced in a study of follicular helper T cells after annual influenza vaccination. Time point described: 2015-2016 season, pre-vaccination. The protocol was immunoSEQ multiplex PCR, while the TCRdb copy is restricted to in-frame clones and leaves out a portion. The data contain 9,500 to 15,000 clones, approximately 80% of them singletons. Sequencing was performed on CXCR5+ CD38- circulating T follicular helper cells from blood, taken on the day of influenza vaccination. Described subset: circulating Tfh, non-naive CD4+CXCR5+PD-1+ (ICOS+CD38+ or ICOS-CD38-). The receptors here all came from an adult who received the influenza vaccine.

The rearrangement uses TRBV18 and TRBJ2-4; 7 bases match TRBD2. The CDR3 contains 15 residues. CDR1 and CDR2 from the germline V gene are KGHSH and LQKENI. Losses at the gene ends were 3 bases for V and 5 bases for J; bases not matched to a gene: 7. CDR3 residues: CASSPPGRGENIQYF. In nucleotides, the CDR3 is TGTGCCAGCTCACCCCCGGGGAGGGGTGAAAACATTCAGTACTTC.

The V and J genes are TRBV7-8 and TRBJ1-5; the D gene is possibly TRBD1 (6 bases). CDR1 is SGHVS, CDR2 FQNEAQ, per germline. The CDR3 runs to 15 residues. The V end was cut by 1 base, the J end by 15 bases, with 22 bases between. The CDR3 is CASSLDEGLTAGVHF. Written as DNA, the CDR3 is TGTGCCAGCAGCTTAGATGAGGGGCTAACGGCAGGGGTGCATTTT.

This chain joins TRBV2 and TRBJ2-1; the match to TRBD2 covers 12 bases. Per germline, CDR1 SNHLY and CDR2 FYNNEI. The CDR3 loop spans 18 amino acids. The V segment lost 7 bases and the J segment 0 bases; nucleotides outside the gene matches: 10. The CDR3 region is CASTVDRTSGNSYNEQFF. The CDR3 DNA reads TGTGCCAGCACCGTCGATCGGACTAGCGGGAACTCCTACAATGAGCAGTTCTTC.

The genes are TRBV2 and TRBJ2-1; 13 nucleotides agree with TRBD2. Trimming removed 6 bases from V and 4 bases from J; junction bases left unmatched: 3. The CDR3 sequence is 15 residues long. The germline CDR1 and CDR2 sequences are SNHLY and FYNNEI. The CDR3 is CASRKGLAGYNEQFF. CDR3 nucleotide sequence: TGTGCCAGCAGGAAGGGACTAGCGGGATACAATGAGCAGTTCTTC.

This clone was picked up a small number of times. V gene TRBV7-7 combines with J gene TRBJ2-2, with TRBD1 identical over 7 bases. V was pared by 5 bases and J by 4 bases, with 7 bases of the junction left unmatched. Germline CDR1 SSHAT, CDR2 FNYEAQ (reference sequence). The CDR3 is made up of 15 amino acids. The DNA of the CDR3 is TGTGCCAGCAGCCGGGGACAGTCTAGCACCGGGGAGCTGTTTTTT. Translated, it gives CASSRGQSSTGELFF.

V gene TRBV6-1 combines with J gene TRBJ2-7, with a possible D match to TRBD2 (5 bases). This CDR3 region has 14 residues. The V end lost 5 bases, the J end lost 4 bases, and 15 bases lay between the germline ends. Germline CDR1 and CDR2: MNHNS and SASEGT. The CDR3 protein is CASSPPLGVYEQYF. The CDR3 bases are TGTGCCAGCAGTCCCCCACTAGGAGTGTACGAGCAGTACTTC.

This sequence joins TRBV9 and TRBJ1-5; 7 bases are a match to TRBD1. The CDR3 extends over 14 amino acids. Germline V gene data show CDR1 as SGDLS and CDR2 as YYNGEE. Losses at the gene ends were 4 bases for V and 7 bases for J; bases not matched to a gene: 8. Here the CDR3 reads CASSQGEGRQPQHF. The DNA of the CDR3 is TGTGCCAGCAGCCAGGGGGAGGGGCGGCAGCCCCAGCATTTT.

The rearrangement joins TRBV14 to TRBJ2-5; TRBD2 matches at 7 bases. J lost 0 bases, V lost 4 bases, and 5 bases had no gene match. Germline-derived CDR1 and CDR2 are SGHDN and FVKESK. The CDR3 has 15 amino acids. CDR3 loop: CASSLAGSYQETQYF. CDR3 sequence (DNA): TGTGCCAGCAGCCTAGCGGGCTCCTACCAAGAGACCCAGTACTTC.

This clone was counted between two and nine times. The chain is built from TRBV28 and TRBJ1-1, with unresolved D. The germline gives CDR1 MDHEN, CDR2 SYDVKM. With 3 bases removed from V and 0 bases from J, the gap between germline ends came to 8 bases. The CDR3 contains 14 residues. CDR3 sequence reads: CASSFIRVNTEAFF. The DNA of the CDR3 is TGTGCCAGCAGTTTCATAAGGGTGAACACTGAAGCTTTCTTT.

The chain employs TRBV4-2 and TRBJ2-7; 9 bases agree with TRBD2. With V trimmed by 2 bases and J by 3 bases, 5 bases remained unmatched. This CDR3 has 15 amino acids. Germline assignment: CDR1 LGHNA and CDR2 YNFKEQ. The CDR3 nucleotides are TGTGCCAGCAGCCAATCCGGGACTAGCCACTACGAGCAGTACTTC. Protein sequence: CASSQSGTSHYEQYF.